The 17 T cell receptor beta chains below were found in one sample sequenced in a study of T cell clusters in autoimmune cytopenias. Tens of thousands of genome equivalents of blood DNA were amplified for TRB. Multiplex touch-down PCR amplified TRB using TRB-A and TRB-B pools in one tube. TCRdb derives one entry per CDR3 protein from the multiplex PCR reads, leaving out DNA. The sample has some 12,000 distinct CDR3 sequences; the top ten hold more than 2.5%. A further study also used this sample, focusing on T cell repertoires in aging, cancer and after chemotherapy.

The specimen was peripheral blood. The receptors originated from a human donor in good health.

The chain recombines TRBV5-6 with TRBJ1-1. The CDR3 has 13 residues. Germline V CDR1 and CDR2: SGHDT, YYEEEE. This chain's CDR3 is CASSSGPGTEAFF.

The rearrangement links TRBV6-2 or TRBV6-3 to TRBJ2-3; checking the TCRdb D call of TRBD2 is not possible without DNA. The CDR3 consists of 13 residues. Germline CDR1 and CDR2: MNHEY and SVGEGT. The CDR3: CASINRDSDTQYF.

Judged by frequency, this clonotype is medium-sized. J is TRBJ2-3 and V is TRBV7-9. Per germline, CDR1 SEHNR and CDR2 FQNEAQ (reference sequence). CDR3 length: 12 amino acids. CDR3: CASSPTVAGQYF.

The rearrangement links TRBV7-2 to TRBJ2-3; TCRdb indicates TRBD2, and absent DNA this call remains unverified. The germline gives CDR1 SGHTA, CDR2 FQGNSA. The CDR3 totals 16 residues. The CDR3 here is CASSLQGSSPTDTQYF. Using reference TRBV7-2 and TRBJ2-3 for the parts outside the CDR3, the full variable domain is GAGVSQSPSNKVTEKGKDVELRCDPISGHTALYWYRQSLGQGLEFLIYFQGNSAPDKSGLPSDRFSAERTGGSVSTLTIQRTQQEDSAVYLCASSLQGSSPTDTQYFGPGTRLTVL.

Here the CDR3 reads CSARAGGGNTEAFF. This rearrangement joins TRBV20-1 to TRBJ1-1; the D gene TCRdb calls, TRBD1, cannot be checked with no DNA. Germline assignment: CDR1 DFQATT and CDR2 SNEGSKA (reference sequence). The CDR3 extends over 14 amino acids.

V usage is TRBV28 and J usage is TRBJ1-4; there is no DNA to check the TCRdb D call of TRBD1. Germline assignment: CDR1 MDHEN and CDR2 SYDVKM. The length of the CDR3 is 13 residues. The CDR3 region is CASMGQINEKLFF.

Judged by frequency, this clonotype is medium-sized. This sequence joins TRBV6-2 or TRBV6-3 and TRBJ2-7. From germline, CDR1 is MNHEY and CDR2 SVGEGT. The length of the CDR3 is 12 residues. CDR3 amino acids: CASSHSAYEQYF.

The gene calls are TRBV6-5 and TRBJ1-5. The CDR3 contains 15 residues. CDR1 and CDR2 from the germline V gene are MNHEY and SVGAGI. The CDR3 loop is CASRPDGPLNQPQHF.

The V call is TRBV6-2 or TRBV6-3, the J call TRBJ1-2. CDR3 length: 14 amino acids. CDR1 and CDR2 from the germline V gene are MNHEY and SVGEGT. This CDR3 is CASTRRDSLGGYTF.

The rearrangement joins TRBV7-3 to TRBJ2-5; the D gene TCRdb calls, TRBD2, cannot be checked with no DNA. The CDR3 contains 14 residues. Germline V gives CDR1 SGHTA, CDR2 FQGTGA. The CDR3 spells CASSRLAGEETQYF.

This clonotype is called medium-sized based on its frequency. CDR3 loop: CASSWTGPGDEQFF. V gene TRBV7-2 combines with J gene TRBJ2-1; TCRdb lists TRBD1, though no DNA is available to test this call. Germline-derived CDR1 and CDR2 are SGHTA and FQGNSA. The CDR3 extends over 14 amino acids.

Its frequency marks this clonotype as medium-sized (0.01 to 0.1%). The chain links TRBV7-3 to TRBJ1-1. This CDR3 spans 14 amino acids. The germline gives CDR1 SGHTA, CDR2 FQGTGA. The CDR3 sequence is CASSRDSWDTEAFF.

The rearrangement links TRBV20-1 to TRBJ1-2; as DNA is missing, the TRBD1 call by TCRdb cannot be tested. The CDR3 length is 14 residues. From germline, CDR1 is DFQATT and CDR2 SNEGSKA (reference sequence). CDR3 protein: CSARRDTGGYGYTF.

According to its frequency, this clonotype is medium-sized (0.01 to 0.1%). V gene TRBV7-9 combines with J gene TRBJ2-7; absent DNA, TCRdb's TRBD2 call cannot be checked. In germline, CDR1 is SEHNR, CDR2 FQNEAQ (reference sequence). The CDR3 consists of 14 residues. This CDR3 reads CASSQDSRSREQYF.

This clonotype is medium-sized by frequency. This chain joins TRBV19 and TRBJ1-1; TCRdb lists TRBD1, though no DNA is available to test this call. The CDR3 spans 14 residues. The germline CDR1 and CDR2 sequences are LNHDA and SQIVND (reference sequence). The CDR3 is CASSILGGDTEAFF. The full variable domain, in which reference TRBV19 and TRBJ1-1 provide the parts outside the CDR3, is DGGITQSPKYLFRKEGQNVTLSCEQNLNHDAMYWYRQDPGQGLRLIYYSQIVNDFQKGDIAEGYSVSREKKESFPLTVTSAQKNPTAFYLCASSILGGDTEAFFGQGTRLTVV.

This clonotype is classed as medium-sized (0.01 to 0.1%) by frequency. CDR3 protein: CASSITEAGYTF. The chain employs TRBV19 and TRBJ1-2. This CDR3 is 12 amino acids long. Germline V gene data show CDR1 as LNHDA and CDR2 as SQIVND (reference sequence).

J is TRBJ2-3 and V is TRBV11-1; TCRdb's assignment of TRBD2 cannot be checked, as there is no DNA. Germline CDR1 is SGHAT and CDR2 is FQDESV (reference sequence). The CDR3 is made up of 15 amino acids. The CDR3: CASSLTGLISDTQYF.